These 31 T cell receptor beta chains came from one sample sequenced in a study of blood T cell repertoires in COVID-19 (TCRdb year 2020). The protocol used for the library was the immunoSEQ multiplex PCR assay. The clones in this table, taken by TCRdb from immuneACCESS, are in-frame only. Not every clone is retained; where verified, under half of the shortfall comes from an unresolved V gene, and the cause of the rest is unknown. The sample table shows a few hundred thousand clones, and approximately 87% are seen once. Roughly 6.2% of the sample rests with the top ten. Sample: peripheral blood. These receptors all come from a man in his sixties who had recovered from COVID-19.

V gene TRBV15 combines with J gene TRBJ1-1, with 8 bases aligning to TRBD1. Germline lookup yields CDR1 LNHNV and CDR2 YYDKDF (reference sequence). The ends lost 1 base at V and 7 bases at J; junction bases unmatched: 2. The CDR3 is 13 residues long. The CDR3 DNA is TGTGCCACCAGCAGAGTGACAGGGGTTGAAGCTTTCTTT. This translates into CATSRVTGVEAFF.

The gene calls are TRBV9 and TRBJ1-5; D perhaps matches TRBD1 (6 bases). Germline V lookup: CDR1 SGDLS, CDR2 YYNGEE. V lost 0 bases and J 10 bases, leaving 14 bases between the germline ends. The CDR3 has 14 amino acids. The CDR3: CASSVGEGEGPQHF. The DNA for the CDR3 is TGTGCCAGCAGCGTAGGAGAGGGGGAGGGTCCCCAGCATTTT. Complete variable domain (other parts from reference TRBV9 and TRBJ1-5): DSGVTQTPKHLITATGQRVTLRCSPRSGDLSVYWYQQSLDQGLQFLIQYYNGEERAKGNILERFSAQQFPDLHSELNLSSLELGDSALYFCASSVGEGEGPQHFGDGTRLSIL.

This chain connects TRBV19 to TRBJ2-7; tentative D call: TRBD1 (5 bases). Germline V gene data show CDR1 as LNHDA and CDR2 as SQIVND (reference sequence). The CDR3 has 13 residues. Trimming removed 3 bases at V and 2 bases at J, with 8 bases between. The CDR3, as DNA: TGTGCCAGTAGTATTCAGGGCACCTACGAGCAGTACTTC. Translating it yields CASSIQGTYEQYF. The whole variable domain, remainder taken from reference TRBV19 and TRBJ2-7, is DGGITQSPKYLFRKEGQNVTLSCEQNLNHDAMYWYRQDPGQGLRLIYYSQIVNDFQKGDIAEGYSVSREKKESFPLTVTSAQKNPTAFYLCASSIQGTYEQYFGPGTRLTVT.

The chain combines TRBV27 with TRBJ1-2, with TRBD1 matching over 11 bases. Germline CDR1 MNHEY, CDR2 SMNVEV (reference sequence). The CDR3 extends over 17 amino acids. V lost 5 bases to trimming and J lost 1 base; unmatched junction nucleotides: 9. The CDR3 reads CASSPRTGGEGNYGYTF. The CDR3, as DNA: TGTGCCAGCAGTCCAAGGACAGGGGGCGAGGGTAACTATGGCTACACCTTC.

The chain uses TRBV30 and TRBJ1-2, with 9 positions matching TRBD1. The CDR3 loop spans 13 amino acids. The J segment lost 3 bases and the V segment lost 3 bases, leaving 2 bases of the junction unmatched. Germline loops: CDR1 GTSNPN, CDR2 SVGIG (reference sequence). CDR3 DNA: TGTGCCTGGAGGGGACAGGGCCACTATGGCTACACCTTC. It specifies CAWRGQGHYGYTF.

The J gene is TRBJ2-7, the V gene TRBV6-1; TRBD1 aligns across 9 bases. Germline CDR1 MNHNS, CDR2 SASEGT. V gave up 4 bases and J gave up 2 bases; unmatched junction bases: 9. The CDR3 totals 16 residues. CDR3 DNA: TGTGCCAGCAGTGGATTAACAGGGGGCACCCCCTACGAGCAGTACTTC. This gives the protein CASSGLTGGTPYEQYF.

For this clone: At the DNA level, this CDR3 is encoded by other sequences in the same sample as well. The chain combines TRBV24-1 with TRBJ1-5; D is uncertain. The CDR3 has 13 residues. Germline CDR1 is KGHDR and CDR2 is SFDVKD. Trimming stripped 1 base from V and 7 bases from J, with 7 bases between. CDR3 nucleotide sequence: TGTGCCACCAGTGATTTAGGCGGGCAGCCCCAGCATTTT. Its protein is CATSDLGGQPQHF.

This chain joins TRBV13 and TRBJ1-5; D is perhaps TRBD1 (5 bases). Per germline, CDR1 PRHDT and CDR2 FYEKMQ (reference sequence). V gave up 4 bases and J gave up 0 bases, with 13 bases separating them. The CDR3 is 16 amino acids. This CDR3 reads CASSYSGGVSNQPQHF. The CDR3 DNA reads TGTGCCAGCAGCTATTCAGGAGGGGTTAGCAATCAGCCCCAGCATTTT. Together with reference TRBV13 and TRBJ1-5, the CDR3 gives the full variable domain: AAGVIQSPRHLIKEKRETATLKCYPIPRHDTVYWYQQGPGQDPQFLISFYEKMQSDKGSIPDRFSAQQFSDYHSELNMSSLELGDSALYFCASSYSGGVSNQPQHFGDGTRLSIL.

The rearrangement joins TRBV2 to TRBJ1-5, with a weak D call TRBD1 (6 bases). Trimming stripped 6 bases from V and 6 bases from J, with 12 bases between. This CDR3 is 13 amino acids long. Germline V lookup: CDR1 SNHLY, CDR2 FYNNEI. CDR3 region: CASRPTGIQPQHF. The DNA for the CDR3 is TGTGCCAGCAGACCTACAGGGATTCAGCCCCAGCATTTT.

This sequence joins TRBV7-2 and TRBJ1-1, with D possibly matching TRBD1 (6 bases). Trimming left V 4 bases short and J 4 bases short, with 16 bases between. Germline CDR1 reads SGHTA; CDR2 reads FQGNSA. This CDR3 comprises 15 residues. For the CDR3, the DNA is TGTGCCAGCAGCTCTGGGGGGGCGCAATTCACTGAAGCTTTCTTT. It is translated as CASSSGGAQFTEAFF.

This chain links TRBV7-9 with TRBJ1-2, with 10 bases lining up with TRBD1. CDR3 length: 13 residues. J was trimmed by 10 bases and V by 4 bases; bases with no gene match: 6. Germline V gene data show CDR1 as SEHNR and CDR2 as FQNEAQ (reference sequence). CDR3 nucleotide sequence: TGTGCCAGCAGCTCCGGGACAGGGGTTTTCTACACCTTC. Protein: CASSSGTGVFYTF.

V usage is TRBV15 and J usage is TRBJ2-5; TRBD1 agrees at 8 bases. The CDR3 is 16 amino acids. The ends lost 1 base at V and 2 bases at J; junction bases unmatched: 6. Germline V gene lookup returns CDR1 LNHNV and CDR2 YYDKDF (reference sequence). Here the CDR3 DNA reads TGTGCCACCAGCAGAGCAGGGGGCGCTGGACAAGAGACCCAGTACTTC. Translated, it gives CATSRAGGAGQETQYF.

The chain has TRBV6-5 and TRBJ2-1; D might be TRBD1 (6 bases). Germline assignment: CDR1 MNHEY and CDR2 SVGAGI. This CDR3 spans 12 amino acids. Trimming cost V 11 bases and J 4 bases, with 12 bases left between them. CDR3 region: CASRGEYNEQFF. CDR3 nucleotides: TGTGCCTCCAGGGGTGAATACAATGAGCAGTTCTTC.

The V and J genes are TRBV7-2 and TRBJ1-5, with 7 bases aligning to TRBD1. V was pared by 5 bases and J by 7 bases, with 8 bases of the junction left unmatched. This CDR3 contains 14 residues. The germline V gene has CDR1 SGHTA and CDR2 FQGNSA. The CDR3 here is CASSARGLLQPQHF. In nucleotides, the CDR3 is TGTGCCAGCAGCGCGAGGGGGCTGCTGCAGCCCCAGCATTTT.

This clone has a handful of counts. V gene TRBV7-2 combines with J gene TRBJ1-6; D gene ambiguous. Per germline, CDR1 SGHTA and CDR2 FQGNSA. The ends were cut back, 5 bases at V and 6 bases at J, with 8 bases in the middle. The CDR3 is 13 amino acids. CDR3 sequence: CASSNYINSPLHF. DNA for the CDR3: TGTGCCAGCAGCAATTACATTAATTCACCCCTCCACTTT.

The rearrangement uses TRBV9 and TRBJ2-7; 11 bases fit TRBD2. The V gene end was trimmed by 4 bases and the J gene end by 0 bases; junction bases not matched to a gene: 6. This CDR3 has 16 residues. Germline CDR1 reads SGDLS; CDR2 reads YYNGEE. In DNA form, the CDR3 reads TGTGCCAGCAGCAAACTAGCGGGGGATGGCTCCTACGAGCAGTACTTC. This gives the protein CASSKLAGDGSYEQYF.

The chain employs TRBV15 and TRBJ1-2, with a weak D call TRBD1 (6 bases). The germline CDR1 and CDR2 sequences are LNHNV and YYDKDF (reference sequence). The CDR3 is 16 amino acids. Trimming cost V 0 bases and J 0 bases, with 11 bases left between them. DNA for the CDR3: TGTGCCACCAGCAGAGATTCGCAGGGGTCTAACTATGGCTACACCTTC. As protein: CATSRDSQGSNYGYTF. Full variable domain (outside the CDR3, taken from reference TRBV15 and TRBJ1-2): DAMVIQNPRYQVTQFGKPVTLSCSQTLNHNVMYWYQQKSSQAPKLLFHYYDKDFNNEADTPDNFQSRRPNTSFCFLDIRSPGLGDTAMYLCATSRDSQGSNYGYTFGSGTRLTVV.

This clone occurred a few times. The gene calls are TRBV10-3 and TRBJ1-4, with D possibly matching TRBD1 (5 bases). The CDR3 loop spans 11 amino acids. Trimming shortened V by 7 bases and J by 8 bases, and 8 bases separated the two germline ends. Germline V gene lookup returns CDR1 ENHRY and CDR2 SYGVKD. CDR3 protein: CAIMAGEKLFF. CDR3 DNA sequence: TGTGCCATCATGGCAGGGGAAAAACTGTTTTTT.

This chain uses TRBV15 with TRBJ2-3; 9 bases line up with TRBD2. V gave up 5 bases and J gave up 5 bases; unmatched junction bases: 14. CDR1 and CDR2 from the germline V gene are LNHNV and YYDKDF (reference sequence). The CDR3 is made up of 17 amino acids. This chain's CDR3 is CATSYKLAGDSEDTQYF. CDR3 bases: TGTGCCACCAGCTATAAACTAGCGGGTGATTCGGAAGATACGCAGTATTTT.

This chain connects TRBV27 to TRBJ1-1; 7 nucleotides line up with TRBD1. There are 18 residues in the CDR3. J was trimmed by 0 bases and V by 6 bases; bases with no gene match: 16. Germline CDR1 MNHEY, CDR2 SMNVEV (reference sequence). The CDR3 spells CASRELPRGTPMNTEAFF. The CDR3 DNA follows: TGTGCCAGCAGGGAACTCCCCAGGGGGACTCCGATGAACACTGAAGCTTTCTTT.

The genes are TRBV10-2 and TRBJ1-5; D remains unclear. The V gene's germline CDR1 is WSHSY and CDR2 SAAADI. Trimming shortened V by 1 base and J by 3 bases, and 16 bases separated the two germline ends. The CDR3 covers 17 residues. The CDR3 spells CASSEFEGKRVNQPQHF. The DNA for the CDR3 is TGCGCCAGCAGTGAGTTCGAGGGAAAACGGGTCAATCAGCCCCAGCATTTT.

This chain connects TRBV19 to TRBJ2-7, with 10 bases identical to TRBD2. The germline V gene encodes CDR1 LNHDA and CDR2 SQIVND (reference sequence). V was pared by 4 bases and J by 6 bases, with 18 bases of the junction left unmatched. This CDR3 has 18 residues. DNA of the CDR3: TGTGCCAGTAGTACCTCCCCGGCCCTAGCGGGAGAAGAGGTCGAGCAGTACTTC. Translation: CASSTSPALAGEEVEQYF.

This sequence joins TRBV12-3 or TRBV12-4 and TRBJ1-1; tentative D call: TRBD1 (6 bases). The ends were cut back, 8 bases at V and 2 bases at J, with 12 bases in the middle. CDR3 size: 13 residues. For the CDR3, the DNA is TGTGCCAGCCAACAGGACAGAAACACTGAAGCTTTCTTT. This translates into CASQQDRNTEAFF.

This clone turned up a few times. The J gene is TRBJ1-5, the V gene TRBV19; 7 bases agree with TRBD1. The CDR3 loop spans 14 amino acids. Germline assignment: CDR1 LNHDA and CDR2 SQIVND (reference sequence). V dropped 3 bases and J dropped 4; count of bases not matched to a gene: 3. In DNA, the CDR3 is TGTGCCAGTAGTATCGGGACAGCTAATCAGCCCCAGCATTTT. Translation gives CASSIGTANQPQHF.

This clone was picked up one time. The gene calls are TRBV30 and TRBJ1-5, with D uncertain. V shed 2 bases and J shed 2 bases, with 19 bases lying between them. Germline V gene sequence: CDR1 GTSNPN, CDR2 SVGIG (reference sequence). This CDR3 region has 17 residues. CDR3 sequence reads: CAWSPSPGLFGNQPQHF. The CDR3 DNA reads as TGTGCCTGGAGTCCTTCCCCAGGACTGTTCGGCAATCAGCCCCAGCATTTT.

V and J are TRBV19 and TRBJ2-6, with no clear D. This CDR3 is 14 amino acids long. V lost 5 bases to trimming and J lost 0 bases, with 5 bases between them. The germline V gene encodes CDR1 LNHDA and CDR2 SQIVND (reference sequence). The CDR3 spells CASSSVSGANVLTF. In DNA, the CDR3 is TGTGCCAGTAGTTCCGTCTCTGGGGCCAACGTCCTGACTTTC.

This clone has a single count. This chain joins TRBV28 and TRBJ2-5; 7 bases map to TRBD1. The germline V gene encodes CDR1 MDHEN and CDR2 SYDVKM. This CDR3 has 14 residues. With 3 bases clipped from V and 1 base from J, the junction kept 2 bases outside the gene matches. CDR3 residues: CASSLGQRQETQYF. In DNA form, the CDR3 reads TGTGCCAGCAGTTTGGGACAGCGCCAAGAGACCCAGTACTTC.

CDR3 in DNA: TGTGCCAGCAGTTTGGTTAGCAGAGGCTACACCTTC. This sequence encodes CASSLVSRGYTF. The chain carries TRBV12-3 or TRBV12-4 and TRBJ1-2; D unclear. This CDR3 region has 12 residues. The V gene lost 3 bases and the J gene lost 8 bases, with 10 bases spanning the gap.

The V call is TRBV12-3 or TRBV12-4, the J call TRBJ1-1; D gene uncertain. This CDR3 spans 12 amino acids. Trimming removed 1 base from V and 9 bases from J, with 9 bases in between. CDR3 DNA: TGTGCCAGCAGTTTAGTCGGCGGCCAAGCTTTCTTT. It is translated as CASSLVGGQAFF.

This clone was detected once. V usage is TRBV11-1 and J usage is TRBJ2-7, with D possibly being TRBD1 (5 bases). Trimming left V 0 bases short and J 5 bases short, with 11 bases between. This CDR3 region has 14 residues. Germline V gives CDR1 SGHAT, CDR2 FQDESV (reference sequence). DNA for the CDR3: TGTGCCAGCAGCTTAGCGGGGAACAGGCACGAGCAGTACTTC. Protein: CASSLAGNRHEQYF.

This chain joins TRBV5-4 and TRBJ2-1, with TRBD2 matching over 9 bases. The CDR3 is made up of 17 amino acids. Germline V lookup: CDR1 SGHNT, CDR2 YYREEE (reference sequence). V lost 0 bases to trimming and J lost 5 bases; unmatched junction nucleotides: 9. The CDR3 is CASSLGMASGTNNEQFF. The CDR3 bases are TGTGCCAGCAGCTTGGGTATGGCTAGCGGGACCAACAATGAGCAGTTCTTC.